The clone carrying this T cell receptor beta chain has ten or more counts. The target antigen is unknown. The iRepertoire nested amplicon-rescue multiplex PCR amplified TCR alpha and beta CDR3s from RNA. From the multiplex PCR reads, TCRdb called clonotypes with MiXCR, one entry per CDR3 protein. The repertoire holds about 93,000 distinct CDR3 sequences, about 40% seen once, with more than 30% in the top ten. These data originate in a study of glioma-infiltrating T cells. Study-level points and caveats: Tissue-blood divergence was below expectation in non-neoplastic patients, above in gliomas. Tissue and blood shared very few CDR3 sequences.

V lost 3 bases, J lost 9 bases, and 12 bases lay in between. CDR3 size: 13 residues. The V gene's germline CDR1 is LNHDA and CDR2 SQIVND (reference sequence). This receptor was identified in a human donor with low-grade glioma or glioblastoma, undergoing nonglioma brain surgery, or in good health (not recorded which). The sample taken for sequencing was glioma tissue, nonneoplastic brain tissue, or PBMCs (not recorded which). The chain combines TRBV19 with TRBJ1-5; D gene uncertain. The CDR3 region is CASSIRISRPQHF. For the CDR3, the DNA is TGTGCCAGTAGTATTCGCATATCTCGGCCCCAGCATTTT.